The clone carrying this TCR beta chain was observed a handful of times. Its antigen is as yet unknown. After removal of 0 bases from V and 8 bases from J, the junction contained 8 bases not matched to a gene. Per germline, CDR1 LNHDA and CDR2 SQIVND (reference sequence). The CDR3 is made up of 17 amino acids. The sample is drawn from a study of identical twins. Study-level findings and limits: Excess low generation probability was seen in twin-shared out-of-frame alpha sequences. The study found weaker excess twin sharing in beta out-of-frame sequences.

TCRdb independently ran MiXCR on the 5' RACE reads; one entry per CDR3 protein. The table has about 1.7 million distinct CDR3 sequences, about 32% seen once. With no exceptions, donors were healthy Caucasians. The receptor was isolated from a newborn girl in good health. The chain uses TRBV19 and TRBJ2-1, with 12 bases identical to TRBD2. Input material: cord blood. CDR3 bases: TGTGCCAGTAGTATAGATGAACTAGCGGGGGGAATCGATGAGCAGTTCTTC. Amino acid sequence: CASSIDELAGGIDEQFF. Full variable domain (rest looked up from reference TRBV19 and TRBJ2-1): DGGITQSPKYLFRKEGQNVTLSCEQNLNHDAMYWYRQDPGQGLRLIYYSQIVNDFQKGDIAEGYSVSREKKESFPLTVTSAQKNPTAFYLCASSIDELAGGIDEQFFGPGTRLTVL.